The 32 T cell receptor beta chains in this list originate from one sample, sequenced in a study of patients and donors after allogeneic stem cell transplantation. TCRdb reprocessed the RT-PCR reads with MiXCR, giving one entry per CDR3 protein. The sample carries roughly 230,000 distinct CDR3 sequences, 14% recorded once. The sample taken for sequencing was blood, either unsorted or a sorted T cell fraction (not recorded which). The receptors here all came from a human donor who was either an allogeneic HSCT recipient or a stem cell or donor lymphocyte infusion donor (not recorded which). It is not recorded whose cells these are; they may come from a transplant donor.

The V call is TRBV7-9, the J call TRBJ1-6; D is undetermined. CDR3 length equals 14 residues. Trimming removed 1 base from V and 7 bases from J, with 8 bases in between. The germline V gene encodes CDR1 SEHNR and CDR2 FQNEAQ (reference sequence). The chain's CDR3 is CASSLEAVNSPLHF. The CDR3 region has the DNA TGTGCCAGCAGCTTAGAGGCTGTCAATTCACCCCTCCACTTT.

This chain links TRBV20-1 with TRBJ2-2; D could derive from TRBD1 or TRBD2 (6 bases each). The germline V gene encodes CDR1 DFQATT and CDR2 SNEGSKA (reference sequence). Trimming stripped 6 bases from V and 1 base from J, with 15 bases between. CDR3 length equals 15 residues. This CDR3 reads CSAPIGGRNTGELFF. DNA for the CDR3: TGCAGTGCCCCTATAGGGGGGCGGAACACCGGGGAGCTGTTTTTT.

This clonotype was counted a few times. The rearrangement joins TRBV14 to TRBJ1-5; D call uncertain. Germline V lookup: CDR1 SGHDN, CDR2 FVKESK. The CDR3 covers 16 residues. Trimming removed 0 bases from V and 1 base from J, with 10 bases in between. DNA of the CDR3: TGTGCCAGCAGCCAAGATATAGGCCTAAGCAATCAGCCCCAGCATTTT. Protein sequence: CASSQDIGLSNQPQHF.

The chain combines TRBV7-2 with TRBJ1-2; D is ambiguous. The CDR3 is 15 residues long. Germline CDR1 and CDR2: SGHTA and FQGNSA. V was cut by 2 bases and J by 0 bases, with 10 bases left in between. Written as DNA, the CDR3 is TGTGCCAGCAGCTTATCCCAGCGGGCTAACTATGGCTACACCTTC. Protein product: CASSLSQRANYGYTF.

This chain joins TRBV27 and TRBJ2-7, with D unresolved. This CDR3 region has 13 residues. Between the trimmed V and J ends, which lost 6 bases and 0 bases, there was a span of 9 bases. Germline assignment: CDR1 MNHEY and CDR2 SMNVEV (reference sequence). In nucleotides, the CDR3 is TGTGCCAGCAGCCAGGTTTTCTCCTACGAGCAGTACTTC. It translates to CASSQVFSYEQYF.

This clonotype was counted between two and nine times. V usage is TRBV5-1 and J usage is TRBJ2-2, with a weak D call TRBD1 (6 bases). The CDR3 loop spans 15 amino acids. V lost 1 base, J lost 4 bases, and 11 bases lay in between. Germline V CDR1 and CDR2: SGHRS, YFSETQ. The CDR3 DNA is TGCGCCAGCAGCTTGCTGTCCAGGGGCACCGGGGAGCTGTTTTTT. As protein: CASSLLSRGTGELFF.

This clonotype was counted between two and nine times. The chain links TRBV2 to TRBJ2-3; the D gene is possibly TRBD2 (5 bases). Trimming removed 6 bases from V and 1 base from J, with 11 bases in between. The CDR3 has 14 amino acids. The germline V gene encodes CDR1 SNHLY and CDR2 FYNNEI. The CDR3 loop reads CASRAIGGTDTQYF. CDR3 in DNA: TGTGCCAGCAGGGCAATCGGGGGCACAGATACGCAGTATTTT.

Only a few counts were recorded for this clonotype. This chain uses TRBV7-9 with TRBJ1-2; a weak D match, TRBD1 (5 bases). The CDR3 contains 14 residues. The V gene's germline CDR1 is SEHNR and CDR2 FQNEAQ (reference sequence). V shed 0 bases and J shed 4 bases, with 9 bases lying between them. CDR3 loop: CASSLAAGTYGYTF. The CDR3 DNA is TGTGCCAGCAGCTTAGCGGCAGGGACCTATGGCTACACCTTC.

The chain recombines TRBV14 with TRBJ2-3, with D unclear. This CDR3 has 14 amino acids. Germline V gene sequence: CDR1 SGHDN, CDR2 FVKESK. Trimming removed 4 bases at V and 2 bases at J, with 10 bases between. The CDR3 DNA is TGTGCCAGCAGCCCTTGGACCCTCACAGATACGCAGTATTTT. It codes for CASSPWTLTDTQYF.

This clonotype has more than one count but fewer than ten. The chain uses TRBV5-5 and TRBJ1-1, with unresolved D. V was trimmed by 2 bases and J by 5 bases, leaving 10 bases between them. This CDR3 comprises 13 residues. From germline, CDR1 is SGHKS and CDR2 YYEKEE (reference sequence). For the CDR3, the DNA is TGTGCCAGCAGCTTTACGTCGGGTACTGAAGCTTTCTTT. It yields the protein CASSFTSGTEAFF.

This clonotype was observed many times. The gene calls are TRBV7-2 and TRBJ2-7, with unresolved D. With 5 bases removed from V and 6 bases from J, the gap between germline ends came to 11 bases. Germline V lookup: CDR1 SGHTA, CDR2 FQGNSA. The CDR3 totals 12 residues. The CDR3 nucleotides read TGTGCCAGCAGCCCCCCCTTTTTCGAGCAGTACTTC. It translates to CASSPPFFEQYF.

The V gene is TRBV5-1, the J gene TRBJ2-7; 13 nucleotides agree with TRBD2. This CDR3 is built from 16 residues. Unmatched junction bases numbered 8, after V lost 2 bases and J lost 6 bases. Germline V lookup: CDR1 SGHRS, CDR2 YFSETQ. The CDR3 region has the DNA TGCGCCAGCAGCTTAGGACTAGCGGGGGTGAGTGGCGAGCAGTACTTC. Translating it yields CASSLGLAGVSGEQYF.

This clonotype was observed a few times. The chain recombines TRBV20-1 with TRBJ2-3, with no clear D. Germline CDR1 reads DFQATT; CDR2 reads SNEGSKA (reference sequence). V lost 6 bases and J 4 bases, leaving 11 bases between the germline ends. This CDR3 has 12 amino acids. The CDR3 here is CSAPEGADTQYF. DNA of the CDR3: TGCAGTGCGCCCGAAGGAGCAGATACGCAGTATTTT.

The V and J genes are TRBV7-2 and TRBJ2-1, with no clear D. The V end lost 0 bases, the J end lost 0 bases, and 9 bases lay between the germline ends. The CDR3 is made up of 16 amino acids. Germline V CDR1 and CDR2: SGHTA, FQGNSA. CDR3 bases: TGTGCCAGCAGCTTAGCTTTCGGCATCTCCTACAATGAGCAGTTCTTC. This encodes CASSLAFGISYNEQFF.

This clonotype has only a few counts. J is TRBJ2-2 and V is TRBV30; TRBD2 matches at 8 bases. The germline CDR1 and CDR2 sequences are GTSNPN and SVGIG (reference sequence). With 4 bases clipped from V and 2 bases from J, the junction kept 6 bases outside the gene matches. The CDR3 loop spans 15 amino acids. CDR3 protein: CAWTPGLGNTGELFF. DNA for the CDR3: TGTGCCTGGACCCCGGGACTAGGCAACACCGGGGAGCTGTTTTTT.

This chain uses TRBV9 with TRBJ2-1, with 8 bases fitting TRBD2. The CDR3 runs to 18 residues. With 3 bases clipped from V and 3 bases from J, the junction kept 14 bases outside the gene matches. Germline lookup yields CDR1 SGDLS and CDR2 YYNGEE. This CDR3 reads CASSGGGSRPPIYNEQFF. The CDR3 nucleotides are TGTGCCAGCAGCGGCGGGGGGTCAAGACCCCCAATCTACAATGAGCAGTTCTTC.

In this sample, this clonotype turned up a few times. V and J are TRBV5-6 and TRBJ2-5, with D maybe TRBD2 (5 bases). The CDR3 consists of 15 residues. Deletions cut 1 base from V and 7 bases from J, with 17 bases between. The germline CDR1 and CDR2 sequences are SGHDT and YYEEEE. CDR3 loop: CASSLSRWGAATQYF. The CDR3, as DNA: TGTGCCAGCAGCTTGTCTAGGTGGGGAGCGGCGACCCAGTACTTC.

Only a few counts were recorded for this clonotype. The chain employs TRBV6-1 and TRBJ2-7, with 8 bases matching TRBD2. J gave up 2 bases and V 6 bases, and 6 bases lay outside the gene matches. The CDR3 is made up of 14 amino acids. CDR1 is MNHNS and CDR2 is SASEGT in the germline V gene. The CDR3 sequence: CASRLASGPYEQYF. The CDR3 bases are TGTGCCAGCAGGCTTGCTAGCGGGCCCTACGAGCAGTACTTC.

This clonotype was detected a few times. The chain combines TRBV12-3 or TRBV12-4 with TRBJ2-7; 7 positions agree with TRBD2. The CDR3 length is 16 residues. Losses at the gene ends were 5 bases for V and 1 base for J; bases not matched to a gene: 11. The CDR3 sequence is CASSPLLREKSYEQYF. CDR3 coding DNA: TGTGCCAGCAGTCCCCTATTGCGGGAGAAGTCCTACGAGCAGTACTTC.

The chain has TRBV20-1 and TRBJ2-5; TRBD2 is a possible D gene (5 bases). This CDR3 has 14 residues. Germline V CDR1 and CDR2: DFQATT, SNEGSKA (reference sequence). The ends were cut back, 3 bases at V and 5 bases at J, with 16 bases in the middle. In DNA form, the CDR3 reads TGCAGTGCTAGCCCCCTAGCCCCCGGGGAGACCCAGTACTTC. Amino acid sequence: CSASPLAPGETQYF.

This clonotype occurred many times. The rearrangement joins TRBV7-6 to TRBJ1-2; TRBD1 agrees at 8 bases. Germline V gene sequence: CDR1 SGHVS, CDR2 FNYEAQ. The V and J ends lost 5 bases and 3 bases, in that order; junction bases with no gene match: 2. The CDR3 consists of 13 residues. The CDR3, as DNA: TGTGCCAGCAGCCCAGGGGGCGACTATGGCTACACCTTC. It yields the protein CASSPGGDYGYTF.

V usage is TRBV20-1 and J usage is TRBJ1-2, with 7 positions matching TRBD1. CDR3 size: 14 residues. V shed 6 bases, J shed 3 bases, and the junction held 10 bases outside the gene matches. CDR1 DFQATT and CDR2 SNEGSKA come from the germline V gene (reference sequence). Here the CDR3 reads CSAQGPGGDYGYTF. CDR3 coding DNA: TGCAGTGCCCAGGGTCCAGGGGGAGACTATGGCTACACCTTC.

The gene calls are TRBV21-1 and TRBJ1-5. TRBV21-1 represents a pseudogene. The CDR3 has 14 amino acids. The CDR3 here is CASSNGEGNQPQHF. DNA of the CDR3: TGTGCCAGCAGCAACGGTGAAGGAAATCAGCCCCAGCATTTT.

This rearrangement joins TRBV6-5 to TRBJ1-2, with D possibly matching TRBD1 (6 bases). The germline gives CDR1 MNHEY, CDR2 SVGAGI. CDR3 size: 14 residues. Trimming removed 0 bases from V and 5 bases from J, with 10 bases in between. The CDR3 sequence is CASSYSMQGYGYTF. The CDR3 bases are TGTGCCAGCAGTTACTCGATGCAGGGGTATGGCTACACCTTC.

This clonotype came up many times. The chain employs TRBV19 and TRBJ1-1; the D gene is possibly TRBD1 (6 bases). V lost 7 bases to trimming and J lost 4 bases, with 25 bases between them. The length of the CDR3 is 17 residues. Per the germline V gene, CDR1 is LNHDA and CDR2 is SQIVND (reference sequence). The CDR3 spells CASIRTNGGGVGTEAFF. DNA for the CDR3: TGTGCCAGTATCCGAACAAACGGAGGGGGTGTGGGCACTGAAGCTTTCTTT.

This clonotype was found a few times. The CDR3 DNA reads as TGCAGCGAACACCGACCCAGCACAGATACGCAGTATTTT. Translation: CSEHRPSTDTQYF. The chain has TRBV20-1 and TRBJ2-3, with D hard to call. The germline V gene has CDR1 DFQATT and CDR2 SNEGSKA (reference sequence). This CDR3 comprises 13 residues.

This clonotype was found a few times. DNA of the CDR3: TGTGCCAGCCGATGGGGGACAACTAGCACAGATACGCAGTATTTT. Amino acids: CASRWGTTSTDTQYF. V usage is TRBV12-3 or TRBV12-4 and J usage is TRBJ2-3, with D perhaps TRBD1 (6 bases). V gave up 8 bases and J gave up 0 bases, with 15 bases separating them. The CDR3 extends over 15 amino acids.

This clonotype was picked up many times. The rearrangement links TRBV7-8 to TRBJ2-1, with D possibly TRBD1 on 6 matching bases. The CDR3 has 12 amino acids. With 4 bases removed from V and 10 bases from J, the gap between germline ends came to 11 bases. Germline V gene lookup returns CDR1 SGHVS and CDR2 FQNEAQ. CDR3 DNA: TGTGCCAGCAGCTACAGGGCTTTCGAGCAGTTCTTC. This sequence encodes CASSYRAFEQFF.

This chain links TRBV19 with TRBJ2-2; 11 bases map to TRBD2. J gave up 4 bases and V 3 bases, and 13 bases lay outside the gene matches. The CDR3 extends over 19 amino acids. Germline V gives CDR1 LNHDA, CDR2 SQIVND (reference sequence). Written as DNA, the CDR3 is TGTGCCAGTAGTATTATGACGCTGGGGACTAGCGGCTTCACCGGGGAGCTGTTTTTT. Protein: CASSIMTLGTSGFTGELFF. Looking up the rest from reference TRBV19 and TRBJ2-2 gives the full variable domain: DGGITQSPKYLFRKEGQNVTLSCEQNLNHDAMYWYRQDPGQGLRLIYYSQIVNDFQKGDIAEGYSVSREKKESFPLTVTSAQKNPTAFYLCASSIMTLGTSGFTGELFFGEGSRLTVL.

This clonotype was picked up many times. The V gene is TRBV10-3, the J gene TRBJ2-5; unclear D gene. This CDR3 contains 15 residues. Germline-derived CDR1 and CDR2 are ENHRY and SYGVKD. V dropped 2 bases and J dropped 3 bases, with 13 bases sitting between them. The DNA of the CDR3 is TGTGCCATCAGTGAGCCGGCTGGGGTGGAAGAGACCCAGTACTTC. It translates to CAISEPAGVEETQYF.

This clonotype has at least ten counts. The V call is TRBV20-1, the J call TRBJ2-7; D may match TRBD1 or TRBD2 (5 bases each). This CDR3 region has 15 residues. V shed 1 base and J shed 4 bases, with 17 bases lying between them. Per the germline V gene, CDR1 is DFQATT and CDR2 is SNEGSKA (reference sequence). CDR3 in amino acids: CSARVMGPGTYEQYF. The CDR3, as DNA: TGCAGTGCTAGAGTAATGGGACCGGGAACATACGAGCAGTACTTC.

This clonotype was seen more than once but under ten times. The chain carries TRBV19 and TRBJ2-7; 12 bases are shared with TRBD2. From germline, CDR1 is LNHDA and CDR2 SQIVND (reference sequence). V lost 0 bases to trimming and J lost 1 base; unmatched junction nucleotides: 4. This CDR3 has 17 amino acids. The CDR3 bases are TGTGCCAGTAGTATAGAGTCCGGACTAGCGGGGTCCTACGAGCAGTACTTC. Its protein product is CASSIESGLAGSYEQYF.